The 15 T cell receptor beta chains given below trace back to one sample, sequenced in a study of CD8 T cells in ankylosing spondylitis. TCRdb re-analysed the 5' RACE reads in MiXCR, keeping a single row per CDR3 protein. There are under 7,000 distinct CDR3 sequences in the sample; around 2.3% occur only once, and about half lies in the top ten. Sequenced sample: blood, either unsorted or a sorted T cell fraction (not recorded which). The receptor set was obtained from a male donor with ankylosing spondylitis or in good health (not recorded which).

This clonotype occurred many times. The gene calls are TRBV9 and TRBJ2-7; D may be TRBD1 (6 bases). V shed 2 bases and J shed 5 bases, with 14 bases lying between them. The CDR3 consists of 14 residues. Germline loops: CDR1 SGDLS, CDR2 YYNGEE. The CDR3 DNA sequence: TGTGCCAGCAGCGTTGAGGGGGTGGGGGACGAGCAGTACTTC. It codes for CASSVEGVGDEQYF.

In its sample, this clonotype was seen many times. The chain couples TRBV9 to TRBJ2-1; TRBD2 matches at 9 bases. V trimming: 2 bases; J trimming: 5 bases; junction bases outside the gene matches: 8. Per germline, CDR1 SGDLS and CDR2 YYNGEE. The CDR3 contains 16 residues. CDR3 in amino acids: CASSVEAGGYDNEQFF. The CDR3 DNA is TGTGCCAGCAGCGTTGAAGCGGGAGGATACGACAATGAGCAGTTCTTC. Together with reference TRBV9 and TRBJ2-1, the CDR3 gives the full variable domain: DSGVTQTPKHLITATGQRVTLRCSPRSGDLSVYWYQQSLDQGLQFLIQYYNGEERAKGNILERFSAQQFPDLHSELNLSSLELGDSALYFCASSVEAGGYDNEQFFGPGTRLTVL.

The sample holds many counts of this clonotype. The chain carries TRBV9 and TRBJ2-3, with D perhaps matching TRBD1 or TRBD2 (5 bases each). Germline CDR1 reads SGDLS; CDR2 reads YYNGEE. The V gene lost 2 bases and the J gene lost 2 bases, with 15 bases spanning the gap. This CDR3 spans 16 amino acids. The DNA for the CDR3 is TGTGCCAGCAGCGTGTTTGGGACGTCAAACACAGATACGCAGTATTTT. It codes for CASSVFGTSNTDTQYF.

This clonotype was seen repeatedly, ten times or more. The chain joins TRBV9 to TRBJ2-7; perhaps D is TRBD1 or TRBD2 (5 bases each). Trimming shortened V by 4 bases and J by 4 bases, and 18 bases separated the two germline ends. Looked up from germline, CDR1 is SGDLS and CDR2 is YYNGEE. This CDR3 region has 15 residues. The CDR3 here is CASSPSGGVPYEQYF. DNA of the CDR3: TGTGCCAGCAGCCCCAGTGGGGGTGTGCCTTACGAGCAGTACTTC.

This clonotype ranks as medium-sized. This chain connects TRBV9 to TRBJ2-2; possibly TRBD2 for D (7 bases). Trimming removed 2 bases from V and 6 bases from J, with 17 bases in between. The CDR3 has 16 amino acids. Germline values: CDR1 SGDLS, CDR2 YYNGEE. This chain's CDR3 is CASSVYLSGTSGELFF. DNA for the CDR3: TGTGCCAGCAGCGTCTATCTCAGCGGGACATCCGGGGAGCTGTTTTTT.

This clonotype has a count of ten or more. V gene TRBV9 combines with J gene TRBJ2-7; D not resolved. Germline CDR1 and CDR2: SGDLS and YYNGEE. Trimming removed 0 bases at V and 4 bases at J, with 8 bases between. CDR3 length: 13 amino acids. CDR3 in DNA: TGTGCCAGCAGCGTAGCCCCCTTTTACGAGCAGTACTTC. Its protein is CASSVAPFYEQYF. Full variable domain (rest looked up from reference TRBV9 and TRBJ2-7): DSGVTQTPKHLITATGQRVTLRCSPRSGDLSVYWYQQSLDQGLQFLIQYYNGEERAKGNILERFSAQQFPDLHSELNLSSLELGDSALYFCASSVAPFYEQYFGPGTRLTVT.

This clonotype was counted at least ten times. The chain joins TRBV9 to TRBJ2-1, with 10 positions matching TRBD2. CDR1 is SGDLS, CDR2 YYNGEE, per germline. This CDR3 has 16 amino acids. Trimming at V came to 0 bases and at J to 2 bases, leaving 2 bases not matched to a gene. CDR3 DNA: TGTGCCAGCAGCGTAGAAGCGGGAGGGCCCTACAATGAGCAGTTCTTC. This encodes CASSVEAGGPYNEQFF. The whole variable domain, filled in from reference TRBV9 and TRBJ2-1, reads DSGVTQTPKHLITATGQRVTLRCSPRSGDLSVYWYQQSLDQGLQFLIQYYNGEERAKGNILERFSAQQFPDLHSELNLSSLELGDSALYFCASSVEAGGPYNEQFFGPGTRLTVL.

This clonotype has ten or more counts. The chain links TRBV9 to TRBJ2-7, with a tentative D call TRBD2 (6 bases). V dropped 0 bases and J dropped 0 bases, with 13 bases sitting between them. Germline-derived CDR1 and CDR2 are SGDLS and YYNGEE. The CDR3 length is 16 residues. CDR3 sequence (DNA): TGTGCCAGCAGCGTAGAGGGGACTCGCCTCTCCTACGAGCAGTACTTC. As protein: CASSVEGTRLSYEQYF. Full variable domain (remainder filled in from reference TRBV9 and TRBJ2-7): DSGVTQTPKHLITATGQRVTLRCSPRSGDLSVYWYQQSLDQGLQFLIQYYNGEERAKGNILERFSAQQFPDLHSELNLSSLELGDSALYFCASSVEGTRLSYEQYFGPGTRLTVT.

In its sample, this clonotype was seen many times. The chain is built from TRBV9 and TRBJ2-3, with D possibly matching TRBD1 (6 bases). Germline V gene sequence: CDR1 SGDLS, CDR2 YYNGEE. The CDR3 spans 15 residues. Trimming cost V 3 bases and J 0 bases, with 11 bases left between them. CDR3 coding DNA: TGTGCCAGCAGCGCGGACAGTGCTAGCACAGATACGCAGTATTTT. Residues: CASSADSASTDTQYF.

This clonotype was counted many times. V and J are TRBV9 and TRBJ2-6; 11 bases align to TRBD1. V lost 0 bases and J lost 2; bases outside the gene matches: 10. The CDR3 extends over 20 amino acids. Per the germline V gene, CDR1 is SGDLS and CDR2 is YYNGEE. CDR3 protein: CASSVVLLGTGGTGANVLTF. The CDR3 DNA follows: TGTGCCAGCAGCGTAGTCTTGTTGGGGACAGGGGGTACTGGGGCCAACGTCCTGACTTTC.

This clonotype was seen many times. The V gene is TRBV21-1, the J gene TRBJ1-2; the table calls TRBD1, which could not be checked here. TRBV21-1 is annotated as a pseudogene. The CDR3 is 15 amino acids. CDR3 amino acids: CASSKGGGRLYGYTF. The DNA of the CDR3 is TGTGCCAGCAGCAAAGGAGGGGGGCGTCTTTATGGCTACACCTTC.

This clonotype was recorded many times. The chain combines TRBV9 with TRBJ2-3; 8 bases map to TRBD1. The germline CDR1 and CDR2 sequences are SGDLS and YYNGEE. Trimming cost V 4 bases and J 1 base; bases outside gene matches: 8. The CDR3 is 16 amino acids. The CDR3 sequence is CASSPLDRVGTDTQYF. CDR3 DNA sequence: TGTGCCAGCAGCCCTCTGGACAGGGTCGGCACAGATACGCAGTATTTT.

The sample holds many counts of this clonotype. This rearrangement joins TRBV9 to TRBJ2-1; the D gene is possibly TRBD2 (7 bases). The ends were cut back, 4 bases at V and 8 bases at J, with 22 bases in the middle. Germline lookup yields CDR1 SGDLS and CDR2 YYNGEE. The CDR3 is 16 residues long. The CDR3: CASSQEGGGPIYEQFF. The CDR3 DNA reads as TGTGCCAGCAGCCAGGAGGGGGGAGGGCCCATTTATGAGCAGTTCTTC.

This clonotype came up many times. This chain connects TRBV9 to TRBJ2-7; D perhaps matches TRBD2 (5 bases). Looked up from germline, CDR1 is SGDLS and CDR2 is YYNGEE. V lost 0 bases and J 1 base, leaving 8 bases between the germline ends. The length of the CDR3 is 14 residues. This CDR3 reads CASSVGAESYEQYF. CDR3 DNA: TGTGCCAGCAGCGTAGGAGCGGAGTCCTACGAGCAGTACTTC.

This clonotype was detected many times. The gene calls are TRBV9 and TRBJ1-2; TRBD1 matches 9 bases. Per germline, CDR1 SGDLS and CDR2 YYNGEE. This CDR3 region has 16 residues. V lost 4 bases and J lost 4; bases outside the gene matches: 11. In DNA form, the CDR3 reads TGTGCCAGCAGCTCCCACGGACAGGGGTCCCTCTATGGCTACACCTTC. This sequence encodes CASSSHGQGSLYGYTF.